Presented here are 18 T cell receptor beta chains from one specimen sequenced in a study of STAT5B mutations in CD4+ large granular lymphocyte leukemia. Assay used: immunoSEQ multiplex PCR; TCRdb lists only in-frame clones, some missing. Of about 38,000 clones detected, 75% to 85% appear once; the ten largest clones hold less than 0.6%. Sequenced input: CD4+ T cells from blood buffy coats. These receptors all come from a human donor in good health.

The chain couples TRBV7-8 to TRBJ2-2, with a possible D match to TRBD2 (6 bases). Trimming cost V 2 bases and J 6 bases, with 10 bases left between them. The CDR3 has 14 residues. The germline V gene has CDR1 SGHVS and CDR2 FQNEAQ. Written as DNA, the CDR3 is TGTGCCAGCAGCTTACGGGGCGGGGCCGGGGAGCTGTTTTTT. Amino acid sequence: CASSLRGGAGELFF. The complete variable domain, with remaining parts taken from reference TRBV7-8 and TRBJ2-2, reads GAGVSQSPRYKVAKRGQDVALRCDPISGHVSLFWYQQALGQGPEFLTYFQNEAQLDKSGLPSDRFFAERPEGSVSTLKIQRTQQEDSAVYLCASSLRGGAGELFFGEGSRLTVL.

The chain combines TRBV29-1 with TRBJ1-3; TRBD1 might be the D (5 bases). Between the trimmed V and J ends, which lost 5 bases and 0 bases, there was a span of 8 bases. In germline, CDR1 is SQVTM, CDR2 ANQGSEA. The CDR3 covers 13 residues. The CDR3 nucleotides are TGCAGCGTTACAGGCCTCTCTGGAAACACCATATATTTT. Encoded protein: CSVTGLSGNTIYF.

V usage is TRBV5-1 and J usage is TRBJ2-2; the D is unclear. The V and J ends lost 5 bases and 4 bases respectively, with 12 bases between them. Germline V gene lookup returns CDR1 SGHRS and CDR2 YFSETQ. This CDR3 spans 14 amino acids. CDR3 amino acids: CASRAQESTGELFF. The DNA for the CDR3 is TGCGCCAGCAGAGCGCAGGAGAGCACCGGGGAGCTGTTTTTT. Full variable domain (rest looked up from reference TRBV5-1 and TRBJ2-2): KAGVTQTPRYLIKTRGQQVTLSCSPISGHRSVSWYQQTPGQGLQFLFEYFSETQRNKGNFPGRFSGRQFSNSRSEMNVSTLELGDSALYLCASRAQESTGELFFGEGSRLTVL.

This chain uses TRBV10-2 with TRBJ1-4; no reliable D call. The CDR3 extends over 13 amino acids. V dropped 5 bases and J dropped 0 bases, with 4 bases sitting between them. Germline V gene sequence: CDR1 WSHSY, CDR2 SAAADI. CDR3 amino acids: CASSRATNEKLFF. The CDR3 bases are TGCGCCAGCAGTCGTGCAACTAATGAAAAACTGTTTTTT.

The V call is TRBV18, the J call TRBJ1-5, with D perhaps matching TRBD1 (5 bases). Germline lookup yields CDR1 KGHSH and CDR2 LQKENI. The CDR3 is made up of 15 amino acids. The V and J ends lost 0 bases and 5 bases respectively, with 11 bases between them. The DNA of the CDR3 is TGTGCCAGCTCACCACCGACGGGGGGGGATCAGCCCCAGCATTTT. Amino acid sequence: CASSPPTGGDQPQHF.

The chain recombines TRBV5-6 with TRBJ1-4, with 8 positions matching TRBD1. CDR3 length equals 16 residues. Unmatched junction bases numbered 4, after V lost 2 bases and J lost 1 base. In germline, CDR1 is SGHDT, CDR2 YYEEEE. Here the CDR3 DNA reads TGTGCCAGCAGCTTTGGGACAGGACGAACTAATGAAAAACTGTTTTTT. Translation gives CASSFGTGRTNEKLFF.

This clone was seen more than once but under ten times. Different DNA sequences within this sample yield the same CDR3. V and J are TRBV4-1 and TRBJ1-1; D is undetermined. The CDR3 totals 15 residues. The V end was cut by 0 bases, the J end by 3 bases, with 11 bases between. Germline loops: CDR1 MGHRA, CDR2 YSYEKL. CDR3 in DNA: TGCGCCAGCAGCCAAGAAGTTACTGGGGACACTGAAGCTTTCTTT. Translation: CASSQEVTGDTEAFF.

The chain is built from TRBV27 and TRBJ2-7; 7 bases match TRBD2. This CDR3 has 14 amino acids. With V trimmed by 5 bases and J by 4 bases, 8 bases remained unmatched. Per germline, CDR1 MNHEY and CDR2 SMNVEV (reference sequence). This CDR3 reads CASSPGLRGYEQYF. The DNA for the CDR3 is TGTGCCAGCAGTCCGGGACTAAGGGGATACGAGCAGTACTTC.

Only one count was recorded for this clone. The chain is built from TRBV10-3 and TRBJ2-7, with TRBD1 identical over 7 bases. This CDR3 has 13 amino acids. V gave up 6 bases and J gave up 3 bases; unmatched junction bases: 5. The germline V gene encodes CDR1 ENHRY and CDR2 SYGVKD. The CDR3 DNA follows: TGTGCCATCAGGGGGGACAGCAGCTACGAGCAGTACTTC. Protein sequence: CAIRGDSSYEQYF.

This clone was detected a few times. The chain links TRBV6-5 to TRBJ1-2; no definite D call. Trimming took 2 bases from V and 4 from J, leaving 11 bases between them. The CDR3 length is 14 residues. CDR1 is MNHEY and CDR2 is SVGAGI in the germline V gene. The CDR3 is CASSYRAGGYGYTF. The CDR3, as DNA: TGTGCCAGCAGTTACCGGGCAGGTGGCTATGGCTACACCTTC.

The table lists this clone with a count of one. This CDR3 reads CASSLDRVSYNEQFF. In nucleotides, the CDR3 is TGCGCCAGCAGCTTGGACAGGGTTTCTTACAATGAGCAGTTCTTC. The chain is built from TRBV5-1 and TRBJ2-1, with D possibly being TRBD1 (6 bases). This CDR3 spans 15 amino acids. V shed 0 bases and J shed 4 bases, with 11 bases lying between them. Germline-derived CDR1 and CDR2 are SGHRS and YFSETQ. Combining the CDR3 with reference TRBV5-1 and TRBJ2-1 gives the whole variable domain KAGVTQTPRYLIKTRGQQVTLSCSPISGHRSVSWYQQTPGQGLQFLFEYFSETQRNKGNFPGRFSGRQFSNSRSEMNVSTLELGDSALYLCASSLDRVSYNEQFFGPGTRLTVL.

CDR3 residues: CAISEGREGNQPQHF. The CDR3 nucleotides are TGTGCCATCAGTGAGGGCAGGGAAGGCAATCAGCCCCAGCATTTT. The chain links TRBV10-3 to TRBJ1-5; TRBD1 might be the D (5 bases). Germline-derived CDR1 and CDR2 are ENHRY and SYGVKD. The CDR3 is 15 amino acids. V lost 2 bases to trimming and J lost 2 bases, with 10 bases between them.

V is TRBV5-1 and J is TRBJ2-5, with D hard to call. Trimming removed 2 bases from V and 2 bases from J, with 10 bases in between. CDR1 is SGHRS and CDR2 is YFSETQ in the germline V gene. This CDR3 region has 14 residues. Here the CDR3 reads CASSLESTQETQYF. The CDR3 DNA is TGCGCCAGCAGCTTAGAGTCTACACAAGAGACCCAGTACTTC.

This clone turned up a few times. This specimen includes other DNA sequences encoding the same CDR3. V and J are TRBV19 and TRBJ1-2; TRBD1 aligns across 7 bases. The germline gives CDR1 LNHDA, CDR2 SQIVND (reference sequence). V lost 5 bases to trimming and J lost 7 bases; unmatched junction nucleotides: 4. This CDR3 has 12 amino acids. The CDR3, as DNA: TGTGCCAGTAGTCCGAGACAGGGTGGCTACACCTTC. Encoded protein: CASSPRQGGYTF. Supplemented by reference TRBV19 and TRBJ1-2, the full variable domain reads DGGITQSPKYLFRKEGQNVTLSCEQNLNHDAMYWYRQDPGQGLRLIYYSQIVNDFQKGDIAEGYSVSREKKESFPLTVTSAQKNPTAFYLCASSPRQGGYTFGSGTRLTVV.

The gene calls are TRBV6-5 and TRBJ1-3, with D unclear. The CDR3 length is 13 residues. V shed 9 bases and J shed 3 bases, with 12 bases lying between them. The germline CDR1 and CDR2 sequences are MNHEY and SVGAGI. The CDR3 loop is CASQRVYGNTIYF. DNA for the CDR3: TGTGCCAGTCAGCGGGTTTATGGAAACACCATATATTTT.

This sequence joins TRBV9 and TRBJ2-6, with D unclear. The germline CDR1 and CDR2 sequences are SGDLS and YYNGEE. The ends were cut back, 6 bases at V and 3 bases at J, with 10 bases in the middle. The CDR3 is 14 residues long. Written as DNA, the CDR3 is TGTGCCAGCACTAGGGATCATGGGGCCAACGTCCTGACTTTC. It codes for CASTRDHGANVLTF.

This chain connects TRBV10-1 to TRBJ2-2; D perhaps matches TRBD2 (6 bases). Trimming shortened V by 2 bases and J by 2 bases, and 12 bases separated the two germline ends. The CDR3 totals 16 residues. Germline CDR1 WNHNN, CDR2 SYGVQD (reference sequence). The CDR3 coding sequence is TGCGCCAGCAGTGAGATAAGGACTACCAACACCGGGGAGCTGTTTTTT. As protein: CASSEIRTTNTGELFF.

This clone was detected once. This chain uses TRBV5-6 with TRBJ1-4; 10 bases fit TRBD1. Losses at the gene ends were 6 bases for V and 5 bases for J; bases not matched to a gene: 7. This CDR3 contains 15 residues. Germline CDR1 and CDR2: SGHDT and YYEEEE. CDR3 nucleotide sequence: TGTGCCAGCACATGGACAGGGGGTCGAAATGAAAAACTGTTTTTT. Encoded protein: CASTWTGGRNEKLFF.